The rows below give T cell receptor beta chains drawn from one sample of a study of T cell repertoires in cytomegalovirus infection. Each CDR3 protein is one row after TCRdb ran MiXCR on the reads. The table lists approximately 500,000 distinct CDR3 sequences, roughly 29% of them singletons. Material for sequencing was PBMCs. The receptors were sampled from a human donor in good health (CMV status not recorded). Some clones in this sample may be carry-over from other donors' samples. The CDR3 runs from the conserved cysteine through the conserved F or W. Size is omitted from some rows. Given values are once, few, many or a class for expanded clones.

cdr3_length,v_call,clone_size,j_call,cdr3_aa
14,TRBV12-3/TRBV12-4,.,TRBJ1-6,CASKPGTANSPLHF
16,TRBV10-3,.,TRBJ2-5,CAISGTGSTRGETQYF
14,TRBV12-3/TRBV12-4,many,TRBJ1-1,CASRANGAGPEAFF
15,TRBV7-9,.,TRBJ2-1,CASSGQDWGYNEQFF
18,TRBV7-3,many,TRBJ2-3,CASSLMIGLAGTTDTQYF
12,TRBV7-4,.,TRBJ2-1,CASPGRNNEQFF
14,TRBV24-1,.,TRBJ1-2,CATSDLGVDYGYTF
16,TRBV12-3/TRBV12-4,.,TRBJ2-7,CASSLESWDTSYEQYF
17,TRBV25-1,.,TRBJ2-1,CASSDPGQQGAYNEQFF
13,TRBV29-1,.,TRBJ2-1,CSVQQGAWNEQFF
17,TRBV3-1,.,TRBJ2-5,CASSQDHLGQYQETQYF
19,TRBV19,.,TRBJ1-5,CASSRGPGTGGGGGQPQHF
19,TRBV7-2,many,TRBJ1-3,CASSLALRGGHSSGNTIYF
14,TRBV5-1,once,TRBJ2-1,CASSSGQGGGEQFF
15,TRBV29-1,few,TRBJ2-7,CSVLGTSGNHYEQYF
16,TRBV5-5,few,TRBJ2-5,CASSLVRGTNQETQYF
15,TRBV25-1,.,TRBJ2-5,CASSVAGPTGETQYF
11,TRBV5-6,few,TRBJ2-1,CASSWGGEQFF
16,TRBV7-2,.,TRBJ2-1,CASSLGLAGVRNEQFF
16,TRBV11-2,.,TRBJ2-2,CASSPTSGGRTGELFF
15,TRBV12-3/TRBV12-4,.,TRBJ2-3,CASRRDRGSTDTQYF
14,TRBV12-3/TRBV12-4,many,TRBJ2-1,CASSPLPRQGIQFF
13,TRBV29-1,few,TRBJ2-1,CSFGLVPYNEQFF
13,TRBV19,few,TRBJ1-1,CANAVGVGTEAFF
19,TRBV15,.,TRBJ2-1,CATSRDLMTWGKFHNEQFF
13,TRBV6-6,.,TRBJ1-3,CASILSSGNTIYF
14,TRBV6-2/TRBV6-3,.,TRBJ1-5,CASSYGQTNQPQHF
16,TRBV24-1,few,TRBJ2-1,CATSEITGVGSNEQFF
17,TRBV12-3/TRBV12-4,.,TRBJ1-3,CASRPAVVGSSGNTIYF
16,TRBV7-2,.,TRBJ2-1,CASSLYSGRSLNEQFF
14,TRBV10-3,.,TRBJ2-5,CAISASGAGGTQYF
13,TRBV29-1,few,TRBJ2-1,CSVQRSSTNEQFF
14,TRBV7-8,many,TRBJ1-1,CASSPMAGNTEAFF
14,TRBV5-6,few,TRBJ1-1,CASELNRGRTEAFF
15,TRBV10-3,.,TRBJ2-3,CALSPGLAVKDTQYF
12,TRBV4-3,few,TRBJ1-4,CASSQETEKLFF
13,TRBV10-3,once,TRBJ2-1,CAITRSSDNEQFF
11,TRBV20-1,.,TRBJ2-7,CSAWGGVEQYF
14,TRBV6-2/TRBV6-3,.,TRBJ1-3,CASKFEVGRNTIYF
15,TRBV20-1,few,TRBJ2-1,CSARDLGGGGNEQFF
13,TRBV20-1,.,TRBJ2-3,CSLGDGAADTQYF
15,TRBV6-5,few,TRBJ1-6,CASSYRDKNNSPLHF
14,TRBV7-2,few,TRBJ1-2,CASSEASRSGGYTF
17,TRBV4-1,.,TRBJ2-5,CASSQDTGTSGKETQYF
16,TRBV6-2/TRBV6-3,few,TRBJ2-7,CASSYSPGTRDYEQYF
13,TRBV5-1,.,TRBJ2-7,CASSRTGANEQYF